What follows are 25 T cell receptor beta chains derived from one specimen sequenced in a study of regulatory T cells in long-lasting Graves disease. Regarding time point: newly diagnosed GD, antithyroid drugs for less than 3 months. TCR sequences were obtained from RNA taken from PBMCs. TCR beta libraries were built with iRepertoire HTBI primers and Arm-PCR of CDR3 regions. TCRdb processed the multiplex PCR reads anew with MiXCR; each CDR3 protein has one entry. The repertoire holds about 220,000 distinct CDR3 sequences, with 15% to 20% as singletons. This same sample was also taken into another study, of T cells in Graves' hyperthyroidism and ophthalmopathy.

The sequences come from peripheral blood mononuclear cells (PBMCs), collected at new diagnosis, from a patient treated with antithyroid drugs. The receptors were gathered from a woman aged 25 to 39 with Graves disease.

J is TRBJ2-4 and V is TRBV6-2 or TRBV6-3, with TRBD1 as a possible D gene (6 bases). Germline CDR1 MNHEY, CDR2 SVGEGT. The CDR3 length is 15 residues. Trimming pared 4 bases from V and 3 bases from J, leaving 13 bases between. In nucleotides, the CDR3 is TGTGCCAGCAGTTTCACCGGGACAAACAAAAACATTCAGTACTTC. It encodes CASSFTGTNKNIQYF.

This clonotype has just a few counts. The gene calls are TRBV12-3 or TRBV12-4 and TRBJ1-5, with TRBD1 matching 10 bases. V was pared by 3 bases and J by 6 bases, with 8 bases of the junction left unmatched. This CDR3 comprises 16 residues. In DNA form, the CDR3 reads TGTGCCAGCAGTTTTAACCGGGACAGGGGTAGTCAGCCCCAGCATTTT. As protein: CASSFNRDRGSQPQHF.

This clonotype was observed at least ten times. The CDR3 bases are TGTGCCACCAGCCCGCGCGGACCGGCGAACACTGAAGCTTTCTTT. Amino acid sequence: CATSPRGPANTEAFF. This chain joins TRBV15 and TRBJ1-1; D gene unclear. Trimming left V 5 bases short and J 1 base short, with 14 bases between. The CDR3 has 15 residues. Per germline, CDR1 LNHNV and CDR2 YYDKDF (reference sequence).

This clonotype occurred many times. The chain couples TRBV6-1 to TRBJ1-1; no firm D call. The CDR3 runs 13 residues. Germline V gene lookup returns CDR1 MNHNS and CDR2 SASEGT. The V gene lost 7 bases and the J gene lost 5 bases, with 14 bases spanning the gap. Here the CDR3 reads CASIRLRGTEAFF. CDR3 bases: TGTGCCAGCATAAGGTTGAGAGGGACTGAAGCTTTCTTT.

Many counts were recorded for this clonotype. This sequence joins TRBV7-9 and TRBJ1-1; TRBD1 might be the D (6 bases). Germline V gene lookup returns CDR1 SEHNR and CDR2 FQNEAQ (reference sequence). Trimming stripped 5 bases from V and 0 bases from J, with 16 bases between. This CDR3 region has 16 residues. This chain's CDR3 is CASSPLDSPMNTEAFF. The CDR3 DNA reads as TGTGCCAGCAGCCCCTTGGACAGTCCTATGAACACTGAAGCTTTCTTT.

This chain uses TRBV7-9 with TRBJ2-1; 10 positions match TRBD2. With V trimmed by 4 bases and J by 2 bases, 17 bases remained unmatched. This CDR3 is 20 amino acids long. Per the germline V gene, CDR1 is SEHNR and CDR2 is FQNEAQ (reference sequence). DNA for the CDR3: TGTGCCAGCAGCTCCGCTCCTAGGCTAGCGGGAGTGGGGCCCTACAATGAGCAGTTCTTC. Residues: CASSSAPRLAGVGPYNEQFF.

V and J are TRBV20-1 and TRBJ2-1; D perhaps matches TRBD2 (5 bases). Trimming left V 3 bases short and J 2 bases short, with 17 bases between. Germline CDR1 is DFQATT and CDR2 is SNEGSKA (reference sequence). CDR3 length: 16 amino acids. CDR3 sequence reads: CSASRNGEKPYNEQFF. CDR3 bases: TGCAGTGCTAGTCGGAACGGGGAGAAGCCCTACAATGAGCAGTTCTTC.

At least ten counts were recorded for this clonotype. The V call is TRBV6-1, the J call TRBJ1-4, with 9 bases aligning to TRBD1. The CDR3 consists of 17 residues. The V and J ends lost 2 bases and 7 bases, in that order; junction bases with no gene match: 11. Germline CDR1 MNHNS, CDR2 SASEGT. CDR3 bases: TGTGCCAGCAGTGAACTCCGGGGACAGGGCGGGGGTGAAAAACTGTTTTTT. This codes for CASSELRGQGGGEKLFF.

This clonotype showed up many times. The chain couples TRBV30 to TRBJ1-1; TRBD1 matches at 7 bases. V dropped 2 bases and J dropped 0; count of bases not matched to a gene: 6. Germline V gives CDR1 GTSNPN, CDR2 SVGIG (reference sequence). The CDR3 consists of 15 residues. CDR3 in DNA: TGTGCCTGGAGTCCCCAGGGGGTCGTGAACACTGAAGCTTTCTTT. It is translated as CAWSPQGVVNTEAFF.

On this clonotype: One junction end disagrees with the germline gene, perhaps due to a read error. This chain joins TRBV12-3 or TRBV12-4 and TRBJ1-4; 9 bases agree with TRBD1. The CDR3 is made up of 14 amino acids. CDR3 loop: CASSIQGAKEKLFF. CDR3 coding DNA: TGTGCCAGCAGTATACAGGGGGCTAAAGAAAAACTGTTTTTT.

The V gene is TRBV10-3, the J gene TRBJ1-6; D might be TRBD1 (6 bases). The germline V gene encodes CDR1 ENHRY and CDR2 SYGVKD. V lost 3 bases to trimming and J lost 7 bases, with 16 bases between them. The CDR3 is made up of 16 amino acids. The CDR3 sequence is CAISDREGGENSPLHF. CDR3 nucleotide sequence: TGTGCCATCAGTGACCGCGAGGGGGGTGAGAATTCACCCCTCCACTTT.

Remarks on this clonotype: Since a far larger clone is one base different, this is likely a read error. This chain connects TRBV11-3 to TRBJ1-1, with D perhaps TRBD1 (5 bases). The CDR3 totals 12 residues. Germline-derived CDR1 and CDR2 are SGHNT and YENEEA. The CDR3 nucleotides are TGTGCCAGCAGGGGGCCGAACACTCAAGCTTTCTTT. It yields the protein CASRGPNTQAFF.

The table lists this clonotype with many counts. The V gene is TRBV7-9, the J gene TRBJ2-1; the D gene is possibly TRBD2 (6 bases). This CDR3 comprises 13 residues. Germline assignment: CDR1 SEHNR and CDR2 FQNEAQ (reference sequence). Trimming cost V 7 bases and J 5 bases, with 12 bases left between them. CDR3 coding DNA: TGTGCCAGCACCCCTTTAGCGGACAATGAGCAGTTCTTC. Its translation: CASTPLADNEQFF.

This clonotype was seen only a few times. The rearrangement uses TRBV2 and TRBJ2-3; either TRBD1 or TRBD2 may supply D (7 bases each). V lost 6 bases to trimming and J lost 4 bases, with 20 bases between them. CDR1 and CDR2 (germline): SNHLY, FYNNEI. This CDR3 region has 16 residues. As DNA, the CDR3 is TGTGCCAGCAGATACGACAGGGCAAGCGGGGCAGATACGCAGTATTTT. Its protein is CASRYDRASGADTQYF.

About this clonotype: This clone may be a read error of a much larger clone one base away. The chain joins TRBV3-1 to TRBJ1-1; D is perhaps TRBD1 (6 bases). The CDR3 sequence is 18 residues long. Per the germline V gene, CDR1 is LGHDT and CDR2 is YNNKEL (reference sequence). Deletions cut 0 bases from V and 0 bases from J, with 17 bases between. In DNA form, the CDR3 reads TGTGCCAGCAGCCAAGAGGGGCAGGGGAAAGGGCTGAACACTGAAGCTTTCTTT. Its translation: CASSQEGQGKGLNTEAFF.

This clonotype has only a few counts. The chain has TRBV20-1 and TRBJ1-1; 7 bases map to TRBD1. V shed 1 base, J shed 2 bases, and the junction held 10 bases outside the gene matches. The germline V gene encodes CDR1 DFQATT and CDR2 SNEGSKA (reference sequence). This CDR3 spans 16 amino acids. The CDR3 is CSARGLGRGQNTEAFF. In nucleotides, the CDR3 is TGCAGTGCTAGAGGCCTGGGGAGGGGGCAAAACACTGAAGCTTTCTTT.

The chain couples TRBV6-2 or TRBV6-3 to TRBJ1-2; 10 positions agree with TRBD1. CDR3 length: 15 amino acids. Trimming cost V 2 bases and J 4 bases; bases outside gene matches: 4. CDR1 and CDR2 (germline): MNHEY, SVGEGT. The chain's CDR3 is CASSYGDRGIYGYTF. The CDR3 DNA is TGTGCCAGCAGTTACGGGGACAGGGGAATCTATGGCTACACCTTC.

This clonotype was counted at least ten times. This chain joins TRBV12-3 or TRBV12-4 and TRBJ2-5; the D gene is possibly TRBD1 (6 bases). The V and J ends lost 6 bases and 5 bases respectively, with 13 bases between them. The CDR3 totals 13 residues. CDR3 sequence reads: CASRLTGLETQYF. In nucleotides, the CDR3 is TGTGCCAGCAGACTTACAGGGCTTGAGACCCAGTACTTC.

This clonotype was seen many times. This chain links TRBV2 with TRBJ2-1; 9 positions match TRBD1. Germline V gene data show CDR1 as SNHLY and CDR2 as FYNNEI. This CDR3 contains 17 residues. Unmatched junction bases numbered 13, after V lost 5 bases and J lost 5 bases. The CDR3 coding sequence is TGTGCCAGCAGTTCTCGTGGGGGGACAGGGTCCCACAATGAGCAGTTCTTC. It translates to CASSSRGGTGSHNEQFF.

This clonotype was seen at least ten times. V and J are TRBV19 and TRBJ1-2; a possible D gene is TRBD1 (5 bases). Germline CDR1 and CDR2: LNHDA and SQIVND (reference sequence). The CDR3 runs to 14 residues. Trimming took off 5 bases at V and 2 bases at J, with 12 bases between the two ends. The CDR3 loop reads CASSPQGSNYGYTF. DNA for the CDR3: TGTGCCAGTAGTCCTCAGGGTTCCAACTATGGCTACACCTTC.

This clonotype was seen many times. This sequence joins TRBV5-4 and TRBJ1-2, with D possibly being TRBD1 (6 bases). V was shortened by 4 bases and J by 4 bases, with 17 bases between the two germline ends. The germline gives CDR1 SGHNT, CDR2 YYREEE (reference sequence). The CDR3 is made up of 15 amino acids. CDR3: CASSAEPTGIYGYTF. CDR3 in DNA: TGTGCCAGCAGCGCAGAACCTACAGGGATCTATGGCTACACCTTC.

The table lists this clonotype with many counts. V is TRBV2 and J is TRBJ1-4; 8 bases are a match to TRBD1. Germline-derived CDR1 and CDR2 are SNHLY and FYNNEI. There are 14 residues in the CDR3. J lost 10 bases, V lost 2 bases, and 6 bases had no gene match. Here the CDR3 reads CASSETRGRLKLFF. The CDR3 DNA reads as TGTGCCAGCAGTGAAACCAGGGGGCGACTAAAACTGTTTTTT.

This clonotype appeared many times. CDR3 sequence: CASSLVLTDTQYF. CDR3 bases: TGTGCCAGCAGCTTAGTACTGACAGATACGCAGTATTTT. The chain combines TRBV11-2 with TRBJ2-3; unclear D gene. V was trimmed by 1 base and J by 3 bases, leaving 5 bases between them. CDR3 length equals 13 residues. Looked up from germline, CDR1 is SGHAT and CDR2 is FQNNGV.

The table lists this clonotype with many counts. V usage is TRBV29-1 and J usage is TRBJ2-5, with no clear D. Trimming removed 7 bases at V and 0 bases at J, with 12 bases between. The CDR3 is made up of 13 amino acids. From germline, CDR1 is SQVTM and CDR2 ANQGSEA. The CDR3 DNA sequence: TGCAGCGCTCCCGGACCCGACCAAGAGACCCAGTACTTC. This translates into CSAPGPDQETQYF. The full variable domain, with the rest looked up from reference TRBV29-1 and TRBJ2-5, is SAVISQKPSRDICQRGTSLTIQCQVDSQVTMMFWYRQQPGQSLTLIATANQGSEATYESGFVIDKFPISRPNLTFSTLTVSNMSPEDSSIYLCSAPGPDQETQYFGPGTRLLVL.

V usage is TRBV4-2 and J usage is TRBJ2-7; perhaps TRBD2 as D (5 bases). Germline CDR1 reads LGHNA; CDR2 reads YNFKEQ. The V and J ends lost 0 bases and 4 bases respectively, with 13 bases between them. The CDR3 is 15 amino acids. The CDR3 is CASSQDLGEGYEQYF. In DNA form, the CDR3 reads TGTGCCAGCAGCCAAGATCTGGGAGAGGGTTACGAGCAGTACTTC.